Listed below are T cell receptor beta chains from one sample, sequenced in a study of blood T cell repertoires in COVID-19. Profiled with immunoSEQ multiplex PCR; TCRdb holds only in-frame clones, not every one. The table records around 110,000 clones, 65% to 85% of them present only once. Sequenced material: peripheral blood. The receptors were gathered from a woman in her 70s with acute or convalescent COVID-19. Both conserved end residues are part of each CDR3. D genes are given only for firm matches. Some rows mark clone size as missing; the rest say once, few, many or name a class of expanded clone.

TRBJ1-5 | TRBV19 | - | - | CASSILSGRGGNQPQHF | TGTGCCAGTAGTATCTTATCAGGGAGGGGGGGCAATCAGCCCCAGCATTTT
TRBJ2-5 | TRBV9 | TRBD1 | - | CASSASRGLETQYF | TGTGCCAGCAGCGCCTCCAGGGGGCTAGAGACCCAGTACTTC
TRBJ1-5 | TRBV19 | TRBD1 | once | CASSWDSRNQPQHF | TGTGCCAGTAGTTGGGACAGCCGTAATCAGCCCCAGCATTTT
TRBJ1-1 | TRBV19 | TRBD1 | - | CASRNRDRDTEAFF | TGTGCCAGTAGAAACCGGGACAGGGACACTGAAGCTTTCTTT
TRBJ2-3 | TRBV27 | TRBD2 | - | CASRRTSGSTDTQYF | TGTGCCAGCAGGAGGACTAGCGGAAGCACAGATACGCAGTATTTT
TRBJ1-2 | TRBV19 | TRBD1 | - | CASSTGQGWGYTF | TGTGCCAGTAGTACCGGACAGGGATGGGGCTACACCTTC
TRBJ1-5 | TRBV9 | - | - | CASSVAGQEGQPQHF | TGTGCCAGCAGCGTAGCAGGGCAGGAAGGACAGCCCCAGCATTTT
TRBJ1-1 | TRBV19 | TRBD1 | few | CASSMQGALNTEAFF | TGTGCCAGTAGTATGCAGGGGGCCTTGAACACTGAAGCTTTCTTT
TRBJ2-7 | TRBV7-9 | - | many | CASSLRGPREQYF | TGTGCCAGCAGCTTGCGGGGTCCAAGAGAGCAGTACTTC
TRBJ2-1 | TRBV30 | TRBD1 | - | CASTGWGYNEQFF | TGTGCCTCGACAGGGTGGGGCTACAATGAGCAGTTCTTC
TRBJ1-5 | TRBV15 | - | - | CATSREQAGNQPQHF | TGTGCCACCAGCAGAGAACAGGCGGGCAATCAGCCCCAGCATTTT
TRBJ1-1 | TRBV7-2 | - | - | CASSYTGTQNTEAFF | TGTGCCAGCAGCTACACCGGGACACAGAACACTGAAGCTTTCTTT
TRBJ1-2 | TRBV5-4 | - | - | CASSFGARGGYTF | TGTGCCAGCAGCTTTGGTGCCCGGGGTGGCTACACCTTC
TRBJ1-6 | TRBV7-8 | TRBD1 | few | CASSPDRGNSPLHF | TGTGCCAGCAGCCCCGACAGGGGGAACTCACCCCTCCACTTT
TRBJ2-1 | TRBV28 | TRBD2 | - | CASSRAGTTSYNEQFF | TGTGCCAGCAGTCGTGCCGGGACTACCTCCTACAATGAGCAGTTCTTC
TRBJ1-1 | TRBV28 | TRBD1 | once | CASRTGTGGGLNTEAFF | TGTGCCAGCAGAACCGGGACAGGGGGAGGATTGAACACTGAAGCTTTCTTT
TRBJ1-1 | TRBV2 | - | - | CASSDRGRGSTEAFF | TGTGCCAGCAGTGATCGAGGGAGGGGAAGCACTGAAGCTTTCTTT
TRBJ1-1 | TRBV5-4 | - | - | CASSLGGGRVGTEAFF | TGTGCCAGCAGCTTGGGGGGCGGAAGGGTAGGCACTGAAGCTTTCTTT
TRBJ2-5 | TRBV3-1/TRBV3-2 | TRBD2 | - | CASSRSGGGAETQYF | TGTGCCAGCAGCCGGTCGGGCGGGGGGGCAGAGACCCAGTACTTC
TRBJ2-1 | TRBV11-3 | TRBD1 | - | CASSLESRGRVGNEQFF | TGTGCCAGCAGCTTAGAATCCAGGGGGCGAGTAGGGAATGAGCAGTTCTTC
TRBJ1-5 | TRBV10-2 | - | - | CASRTTGNQPQHF | TGCGCCAGCAGAACCACGGGCAATCAGCCCCAGCATTTT
TRBJ1-2 | TRBV5-5 | - | few | CASSLLAADYGYTF | TGTGCCAGCAGCTTGCTGGCTGCGGACTATGGCTACACCTTC
TRBJ1-1 | TRBV12-3/TRBV12-4 | - | - | CASSLRGNTEAFF | TGTGCCAGCAGTTTACGGGGGAACACTGAAGCTTTCTTT
TRBJ1-1 | TRBV18 | TRBD1 | - | CASSATGGGTEAFF | TGTGCCAGCTCAGCAACAGGGGGAGGCACTGAAGCTTTCTTT
TRBJ2-3 | TRBV19 | TRBD1 | - | CASSFSDRGRDTQYF | TGTGCCAGTAGTTTCTCGGACAGGGGACGAGATACGCAGTATTTT
TRBJ1-1 | TRBV6-1 | - | - | CASSESGTTEAFF | TGTGCCAGCAGTGAAAGCGGTACAACTGAAGCTTTCTTT
TRBJ1-4 | TRBV18 | TRBD1 | - | CASSPPQGVEEKLFF | TGTGCCAGCTCACCACCTCAGGGGGTCGAAGAAAAACTGTTTTTT
TRBJ1-3 | TRBV19 | - | - | CASSSDSNSGNTIYF | TGTGCCAGTTCCTCTGATTCTAACTCTGGAAACACCATATATTTT
TRBJ1-3 | TRBV18 | - | - | CASSLGLGNTIYF | TGTGCCAGCTCGTTGGGACTTGGAAACACCATATATTTT
TRBJ2-7 | TRBV3-1/TRBV3-2 | TRBD2 | - | CASSQLGTSGSEQYF | TGTGCCAGCAGCCAACTCGGGACTAGCGGGAGCGAGCAGTACTTC
TRBJ2-4 | TRBV29-1 | - | - | CSVGEIAKNIQYF | TGCAGCGTCGGAGAGATCGCCAAAAACATTCAGTACTTC
TRBJ2-1 | TRBV19 | - | - | CASSIRVSYNEQFF | TGTGCCAGTAGTATTCGAGTCTCCTACAATGAGCAGTTCTTC
TRBJ2-1 | TRBV3-1/TRBV3-2 | TRBD2 | - | CASSQDRLAGGLYNEQFF | TGTGCCAGCAGCCAAGATCGGCTAGCGGGAGGCCTTTACAATGAGCAGTTCTTC
TRBJ1-5 | TRBV19 | - | - | CASSPGGGRGNQPQHF | TGTGCCAGTAGCCCCGGTGGGGGGAGAGGCAATCAGCCCCAGCATTTT
TRBJ1-5 | TRBV6-5 | - | - | CASSYSMESNQPQHF | TGTGCCAGCAGTTACTCGATGGAGAGCAATCAGCCCCAGCATTTT
TRBJ2-3 | TRBV24-1 | TRBD2 | - | CATSDRRTTSGSTDTQYF | TGTGCCACCAGTGATCGGAGGACTACTAGCGGGAGCACAGATACGCAGTATTTT
TRBJ2-1 | TRBV28 | - | - | CASSDRGGLHNEQFF | TGTGCCAGCAGTGACAGGGGAGGGCTCCACAATGAGCAGTTCTTC
TRBJ2-1 | TRBV5-4 | TRBD2 | - | CASSFFGTSNNEQFF | TGTGCCAGCAGCTTTTTCGGGACTAGCAACAATGAGCAGTTCTTC
TRBJ2-1 | TRBV9 | TRBD2 | - | CASSVEGTSMYNEQFF | TGTGCCAGCAGCGTAGAGGGGACTAGCATGTACAATGAGCAGTTCTTC
TRBJ2-5 | TRBV9 | - | - | CASSPRIDIETQYF | TGTGCCAGCAGCCCCCGGATAGACATCGAGACCCAGTACTTC
TRBJ2-7 | TRBV5-1 | - | - | CASSLDGTYEQYF | TGCGCCAGCAGCTTGGACGGGACCTACGAGCAGTACTTC
TRBJ1-1 | TRBV7-2 | TRBD1 | - | CASSFHRGEAFF | TGTGCCAGCAGCTTTCACAGGGGGGAAGCTTTCTTT
TRBJ1-1 | TRBV29-1 | TRBD1 | - | CSGAPRGRATEAFF | TGCAGCGGGGCCCCCAGGGGGCGAGCCACTGAAGCTTTCTTT